These T cell receptor beta chains were read from a single sample in a study of response to subunit inactivated influenza vaccine. TCRdb reprocessed the RT-PCR reads with MiXCR, giving one entry per CDR3 protein. The sample has roughly 500,000 distinct CDR3 sequences, approximately 22% seen once. These data were also reused for a study on T cells expressing NK-cell markers.

The material sequenced was CD4+ T cells sorted from PBMCs, taken roughly 13 days after vaccination. The origin of the receptors is a man aged 45-60 years who received an inactivated influenza vaccine. Each CDR3 is given without its conserved first and last residue.

V,CDR3
TRBV3-1,ASSQERTDQNEKLF
TRBV12-5,ASVGSGGARELF
TRBV7-9,ASSLVTGKEEQY
TRBV6-1,ASKPAGRTDTQY
TRBV20-1,SAIADQETQY
TRBV10-3,AIGAEGEETQY
TRBV28,ASSPLVEQETQY
TRBV24-1,ATSEKAIPTDTQY
TRBV2,ASSDGVAKNIQY
TRBV12-3/TRBV12-4,ASHRTGQSSPLH
TRBV27,ASSSGLKSTEAF
TRBV3-1,ASSQDTGLWETQY
TRBV18,ASSPGVQNSPLH
TRBV6-2/TRBV6-3,ASSYEGAVNTEAF
TRBV10-3,ATLASSTDTQY
TRBV18,ASSPGQPGANVLT
TRBV24-1,ATSETGFSGELF
TRBV5-1,ASSLSGMGNTEAF
TRBV5-6,ASSWRLAGYNEQF
TRBV7-3,ASSLRGQGNHEQF